A single sample is the source of the 32 T cell receptor beta chains below, sequenced in a study of prognosis after radiotherapy for stage I lung cancer. TCR beta CDR3 amplification from genomic DNA was performed by two-round multiplex PCR. Individual primers that were specific to each TRBV and TRBJ gene served in first-round PCR. TCRdb analysed the multiplex PCR reads with MiXCR anew, one entry per CDR3 protein. The table includes 50,000 or so distinct CDR3 sequences, about 35% detected once. The sample was PBMCs, taken before or after stereotactic body radiation therapy (not recorded which). The receptors stem from a donor at least 50 years old with non-small cell lung cancer.

This clonotype was seen at least ten times. This chain joins TRBV5-1 and TRBJ1-4, with D uncertain. V was shortened by 0 bases and J by 5 bases, with 8 bases between the two germline ends. The CDR3 loop spans 14 amino acids. Germline CDR1 is SGHRS and CDR2 is YFSETQ. Here the CDR3 reads CASSLEPGNEKLFF. The CDR3 nucleotides read TGCGCCAGCAGCTTGGAACCCGGGAATGAAAAACTGTTTTTT.

This clonotype was observed at least ten times. The chain has TRBV20-1 and TRBJ1-1; 7 bases match TRBD1. Germline V CDR1 and CDR2: DFQATT, SNEGSKA (reference sequence). V lost 2 bases to trimming and J lost 1 base; unmatched junction nucleotides: 4. The CDR3 is 14 residues long. The CDR3 DNA reads TGCAGTGCTAGACCAGGGGGGAAGAACACTGAAGCTTTCTTT. Amino acid sequence: CSARPGGKNTEAFF.

The genes are TRBV19 and TRBJ2-4; D is undetermined. V lost 5 bases and J lost 4, with 15 bases in between. The CDR3 is 15 amino acids. Per the germline V gene, CDR1 is LNHDA and CDR2 is SQIVND (reference sequence). In DNA, the CDR3 is TGTGCCAGTAGTGCACCCGGGCGGAAGAAAAACATTCAGTACTTC. Translating gives CASSAPGRKKNIQYF.

As to this clonotype: It may be a read error: a sequence one base away is much more abundant. The chain couples TRBV7-2 to TRBJ2-3; D is perhaps TRBD1 (5 bases). The CDR3 has 15 residues. Per germline, CDR1 SGHTA and CDR2 FQGNSA. V lost 7 bases, J lost 2 bases, and 16 bases lay in between. CDR3 amino acids: CASISTALYTDTQYF. DNA for the CDR3: TGTGCCAGCATCTCGACAGCTCTTTACACAGATACGCAGTATTTT.

The table lists this clonotype with many counts. The chain carries TRBV4-3 and TRBJ2-1; D assignment may be TRBD1 or TRBD2 (5 bases each). The CDR3 is 13 residues long. CDR1 and CDR2 (germline): LGHNA, YSLEER. V lost 2 bases, J lost 10 bases, and 12 bases lay in between. This CDR3 is CASSQRQTGEQFF. DNA for the CDR3: TGCGCCAGCAGCCAACGACAGACGGGGGAGCAGTTCTTC.

This clonotype was picked up many times. The chain combines TRBV3-2 with TRBJ2-1; the table's D call, TRBD2, has no DNA check behind it. TRBV3-2 is a known pseudogene. The CDR3 covers 24 residues. The chain's CDR3 is CASSFTTGTSGRVSYGLVHNEQFF. The CDR3 DNA reads TGTGCCAGCAGCTTCACGACCGGGACTAGCGGGAGAGTTTCTTATGGATTGGTCCACAATGAGCAGTTCTTC.

This clonotype was seen ten or more times. V usage is TRBV5-1 and J usage is TRBJ1-1; D is unclear. The CDR3 runs 16 residues. Trimming removed 2 bases at V and 0 bases at J, with 14 bases between. Germline V gene lookup returns CDR1 SGHRS and CDR2 YFSETQ. The CDR3, as DNA: TGCGCCAGCAGCTTCCTTGTGGGGAGGTTGAACACTGAAGCTTTCTTT. It yields the protein CASSFLVGRLNTEAFF.

The chain carries TRBV7-9 and TRBJ2-3; possible D gene TRBD2, 5 bases. V lost 7 bases and J 2 bases, leaving 22 bases between the germline ends. Germline V gene lookup returns CDR1 SEHNR and CDR2 FQNEAQ (reference sequence). CDR3 size: 17 residues. The CDR3 reads CASTWWSGGGPTDTQYF. DNA for the CDR3: TGTGCCAGCACCTGGTGGAGCGGAGGCGGGCCCACAGATACGCAGTATTTT.

This clonotype appeared many times. Just one base apart from a much larger clone, this may be a read error. The chain has TRBV5-8 and TRBJ2-5; D might be TRBD2 (5 bases). The CDR3 has 13 amino acids. Germline CDR1 and CDR2: SGHTS and YDEGEE. The CDR3, as DNA: TGTGCCAACAGCTTGGAAGGGTCGAGGGCCTTAAGCTTC. Its protein is CANSLEGSRALSF.

This clonotype was counted a few times. A read error may be the cause here, since a much bigger clone is one base away. The chain is built from TRBV30 and TRBJ1-1; D ambiguous. Trimming stripped 4 bases from V and 2 bases from J, with 8 bases between. CDR3 length: 12 amino acids. Per germline, CDR1 GTSNPN and CDR2 SVGIG (reference sequence). The CDR3 protein is CAWNDCNTEAFF. As DNA, the CDR3 is TGTGCCTGGAACGACTGTAACACTGAAGCTTTCTTT.

With respect to this clonotype: It may be a read error: a sequence one base away is much more abundant. The chain employs TRBV7-2 and TRBJ1-1; a possible D gene is TRBD1 (5 bases). The CDR3 length is 17 residues. CDR1 SGHTA and CDR2 FQGNSA come from the germline V gene. The CDR3, as DNA: TGTGCCAGCAGCTTATTCGAAGGGGCGCAGGCAGGCACTGAATCTTTCTTT. This codes for CASSLFEGAQAGTESFF.

Ten or more counts support this clonotype. The J gene is TRBJ2-7, the V gene TRBV20-1; D is possibly TRBD1 or TRBD2 (7 bases each). The germline V gene has CDR1 DFQATT and CDR2 SNEGSKA (reference sequence). The V and J ends lost 0 bases and 1 base respectively, with 16 bases between them. The CDR3 totals 16 residues. CDR3: CSARDSRGGVSYEQYF. The DNA for the CDR3 is TGCAGTGCTAGAGACTCCAGGGGGGGAGTTTCCTACGAGCAGTACTTC.

On this clonotype: A read error is possible here, since a much larger clone lies one base away. The V call is TRBV19, the J call TRBJ2-5; D unclear. The CDR3 is made up of 13 amino acids. CDR1 and CDR2 from the germline V gene are LNHDA and SQIVND (reference sequence). CDR3 sequence: CASSTNRKETHYF. The DNA of the CDR3 is TGTGCCAGTAGTACAAATAGGAAAGAGACCCATTACTTC.

At least ten counts were recorded for this clonotype. V usage is TRBV20-1 and J usage is TRBJ1-1; maybe TRBD1 (5 bases). The CDR3 loop spans 12 amino acids. Deletions cut 5 bases from V and 6 bases from J, with 13 bases between. Germline V lookup: CDR1 DFQATT, CDR2 SNEGSKA (reference sequence). The chain's CDR3 is CSAGLGRAEAFF. The DNA for the CDR3 is TGCAGTGCTGGGCTGGGCAGGGCTGAAGCTTTCTTT.

This clonotype was found many times. This sequence joins TRBV27 and TRBJ2-3; possible D gene TRBD1, 5 bases. V gave up 3 bases and J gave up 4 bases, with 11 bases separating them. This CDR3 contains 14 residues. Germline V gives CDR1 MNHEY, CDR2 SMNVEV (reference sequence). The CDR3 DNA reads TGTGCCAGCAGTTTTTCTAGGGGTTCAGATACGCAGTATTTT. This codes for CASSFSRGSDTQYF.

This chain joins TRBV30 and TRBJ1-3; maybe TRBD1 (5 bases). This CDR3 spans 14 amino acids. CDR1 GTSNPN and CDR2 SVGIG come from the germline V gene (reference sequence). Deletions cut 0 bases from V and 2 bases from J, with 8 bases between. CDR3 bases: TGTGCCTGGAGTGTGGGGGGGACTGGAAACACCATATATTTT. Translating gives CAWSVGGTGNTIYF.

This clonotype has ten or more counts. The V call is TRBV7-9, the J call TRBJ1-3, with D maybe TRBD1 (6 bases). Germline CDR1 is SEHNR and CDR2 is FQNEAQ (reference sequence). This CDR3 region has 15 residues. V was pared by 5 bases and J by 3 bases, with 14 bases between. This CDR3 is CASSITGSGGNTIYF. For the CDR3, the DNA is TGTGCCAGCAGCATAACAGGGTCGGGTGGAAACACCATATATTTT.

This clonotype was recorded at least ten times. The chain recombines TRBV20-1 with TRBJ1-2; possible D gene TRBD1, 6 bases. The CDR3 consists of 12 residues. Germline-derived CDR1 and CDR2 are DFQATT and SNEGSKA (reference sequence). V was cut by 6 bases and J by 7 bases, with 15 bases left in between. CDR3 nucleotides: TGCAGTGCCTCAGGGGTCACGGGTGGCTACACCTTC. Translation: CSASGVTGGYTF.

This clonotype was picked up many times. V and J are TRBV15 and TRBJ1-4; D is undetermined. Trimming took 3 bases from V and 8 from J, leaving 19 bases between them. The CDR3 is made up of 16 amino acids. Germline loops: CDR1 LNHNV, CDR2 YYDKDF (reference sequence). The CDR3 is CATSSGSPKPWEKLFF. The CDR3 bases are TGTGCCACCAGCAGCGGGAGTCCAAAACCTTGGGAAAAACTGTTTTTT.

This clonotype was seen at least ten times. The chain couples TRBV30 to TRBJ1-1; D unresolved. V dropped 4 bases and J dropped 7 bases, with 13 bases sitting between them. CDR1 GTSNPN and CDR2 SVGIG come from the germline V gene (reference sequence). CDR3 size: 12 residues. CDR3 sequence (DNA): TGTGCCTGGATACCGTCCGGCGGTGAAGCTTTCTTT. This encodes CAWIPSGGEAFF. Combining the CDR3 with reference TRBV30 and TRBJ1-1 gives the whole variable domain SQTIHQWPATLVQPVGSPLSLECTVEGTSNPNLYWYRQAAGRGLQLLFYSVGIGQISSEVPQNLSASRPQDRQFILSSKKLLLSDSGFYLCAWIPSGGEAFFGQGTRLTVV.

This clonotype was counted ten times or more. V gene TRBV7-3 combines with J gene TRBJ2-1; 12 nucleotides agree with TRBD2. The germline V gene has CDR1 SGHTA and CDR2 FQGTGA. Trimming removed 4 bases from V and 7 bases from J; junction bases left unmatched: 5. The CDR3 length is 15 residues. The CDR3 DNA reads TGTGCCAGCAGCTCGACTAGCGGGAGTTATAATGAGCAGTTCTTC. Its translation is CASSSTSGSYNEQFF. Full variable domain (rest looked up from reference TRBV7-3 and TRBJ2-1): GAGVSQTPSNKVTEKGKYVELRCDPISGHTALYWYRQSLGQGPEFLIYFQGTGAADDSGLPNDRFFAVRPEGSVSTLKIQRTERGDSAVYLCASSSTSGSYNEQFFGPGTRLTVL.

In this sample, this clonotype turned up many times. This chain uses TRBV20-1 with TRBJ1-1, with D hard to call. Trimming took 0 bases from V and 7 from J, leaving 15 bases between them. The germline gives CDR1 DFQATT, CDR2 SNEGSKA (reference sequence). The CDR3 covers 14 residues. CDR3 bases: TGCAGTGCTAGAGAAGGAGGGAGAGGGAGTGAAGCTTTCTTT. This encodes CSAREGGRGSEAFF.

At least ten counts were recorded for this clonotype. V and J are TRBV6-1 and TRBJ2-4; D might be TRBD2 (6 bases). V dropped 6 bases and J dropped 7 bases, with 16 bases sitting between them. Germline CDR1 MNHNS, CDR2 SASEGT. This CDR3 region has 14 residues. The CDR3 loop is CASSTGSAGNIQYF. DNA of the CDR3: TGTGCCAGCAGCACCGGGAGCGCGGGCAACATTCAGTACTTC.

This clonotype was seen repeatedly, ten times or more. The V call is TRBV12-3 or TRBV12-4, the J call TRBJ1-5, with 9 bases aligning to TRBD1. This CDR3 comprises 16 residues. Losses at the gene ends were 6 bases for V and 6 bases for J; bases not matched to a gene: 12. For the CDR3, the DNA is TGTGCCAGCAGCGCGGGGACAGGGCCTACGGGTCAGCCCCAGCATTTT. Translating it yields CASSAGTGPTGQPQHF.

A note on this clonotype: At one boundary the junction diverges from the germline segment, which might be a read error. The chain has TRBV9 and TRBJ1-5; D remains ambiguous. Germline CDR1 SGDLS, CDR2 YYNGEE. CDR3 length: 14 residues. The CDR3 DNA follows: TGTGTCAGCAGCGCCTCCACCGGTCCCCAGCCCCAGCATTTT. The encoded protein is CVSSASTGPQPQHF.

This clonotype was detected many times. V is TRBV20-1 and J is TRBJ2-1, with D perhaps TRBD2 (6 bases). Germline CDR1 DFQATT, CDR2 SNEGSKA (reference sequence). V lost 0 bases and J lost 0, with 15 bases in between. The CDR3 is 17 residues long. As DNA, the CDR3 is TGCAGTGCTAGAGAGGGAAAGGGAGGCCTCTCCTACAATGAGCAGTTCTTC. Translated, it gives CSAREGKGGLSYNEQFF.

This clonotype came up many times. The gene calls are TRBV6-5 and TRBJ2-2; 12 bases agree with TRBD2. This CDR3 comprises 18 residues. V dropped 4 bases and J dropped 2; count of bases not matched to a gene: 8. Germline V gives CDR1 MNHEY, CDR2 SVGAGI. The CDR3 region has the DNA TGTGCCAGCAGTTTTAATGGACTAGCGGGATCTAACACCGGGGAGCTGTTTTTT. As protein: CASSFNGLAGSNTGELFF.

This clonotype was recorded at least ten times. The genes are TRBV25-1 and TRBJ2-1; tentatively, D is TRBD2 (6 bases). This CDR3 is built from 20 residues. Germline values: CDR1 MGHDK, CDR2 SYGVNS. V lost 5 bases, J lost 0 bases, and 26 bases lay in between. DNA of the CDR3: TGTGCCAGCAGTCCCCCTTCCCTAGTTAACATGGGGGGCTCCTACAATGAGCAGTTCTTC. It is translated as CASSPPSLVNMGGSYNEQFF.

About this clonotype itself: An end of the junction does not agree with germline; a read error may underlie this. The V gene is TRBV27, the J gene TRBJ2-1; TRBD2 agrees at 11 bases. The CDR3 is 19 amino acids. Germline CDR1 reads MNHEY; CDR2 reads SMNVEV (reference sequence). The CDR3 loop is CASSFRLAGLARSYNDQFF. In DNA form, the CDR3 reads TGTGCCAGCAGTTTCAGACTAGCGGGATTGGCCAGATCCTACAATGATCAGTTCTTC.

This clonotype was counted at least ten times. The chain has TRBV2 and TRBJ2-7; 7 bases line up with TRBD1. The germline V gene encodes CDR1 SNHLY and CDR2 FYNNEI. J gave up 5 bases and V 6 bases, and 7 bases lay outside the gene matches. The CDR3 extends over 13 amino acids. The CDR3 sequence: CASRRQGSHEQYF. The CDR3 nucleotides read TGTGCCAGCAGAAGACAGGGTTCCCACGAGCAGTACTTC.

The chain recombines TRBV12-3 or TRBV12-4 with TRBJ2-2, with D perhaps TRBD1 or TRBD2 (5 bases each). V was shortened by 7 bases and J by 5 bases, with 8 bases between the two germline ends. There are 12 residues in the CDR3. The CDR3, as DNA: TGTGCCAGCATCTGGGGGACCGGGGAGCTGTTTTTT. Its protein product is CASIWGTGELFF.

This clonotype was counted at least ten times. The chain combines TRBV7-3 with TRBJ2-1; possible D gene TRBD2, 7 bases. The CDR3 covers 16 residues. Trimming removed 2 bases at V and 1 base at J, with 12 bases between. CDR1 and CDR2 (germline): SGHTA, FQGTGA. CDR3 nucleotide sequence: TGTGCCAGCAGCTTAGGGGGGGCAGGGTCCTACAATGAGCAGTTCTTC. It specifies CASSLGGAGSYNEQFF.